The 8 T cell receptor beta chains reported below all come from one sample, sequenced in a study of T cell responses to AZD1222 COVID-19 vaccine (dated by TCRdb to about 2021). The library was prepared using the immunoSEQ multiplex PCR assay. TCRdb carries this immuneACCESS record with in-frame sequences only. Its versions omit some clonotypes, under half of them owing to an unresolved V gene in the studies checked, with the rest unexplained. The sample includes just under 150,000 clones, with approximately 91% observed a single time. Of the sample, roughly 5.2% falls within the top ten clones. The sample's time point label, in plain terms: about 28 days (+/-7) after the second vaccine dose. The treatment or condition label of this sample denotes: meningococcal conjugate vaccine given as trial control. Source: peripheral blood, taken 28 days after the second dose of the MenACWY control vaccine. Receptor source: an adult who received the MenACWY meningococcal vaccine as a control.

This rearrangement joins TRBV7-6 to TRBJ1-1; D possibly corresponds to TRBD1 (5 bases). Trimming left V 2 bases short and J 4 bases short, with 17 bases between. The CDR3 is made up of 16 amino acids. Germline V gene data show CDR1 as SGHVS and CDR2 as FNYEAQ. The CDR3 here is CASSLPGIGASTEAFF. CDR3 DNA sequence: TGTGCCAGCAGCTTACCGGGGATAGGGGCCAGCACTGAAGCTTTCTTT.

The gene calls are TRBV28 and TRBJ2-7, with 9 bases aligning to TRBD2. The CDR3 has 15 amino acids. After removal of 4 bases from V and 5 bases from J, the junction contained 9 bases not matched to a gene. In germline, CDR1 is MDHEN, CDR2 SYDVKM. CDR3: CASSSPGLANNEQYF. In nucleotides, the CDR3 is TGTGCCAGCAGTTCGCCGGGACTAGCCAATAACGAGCAGTACTTC.

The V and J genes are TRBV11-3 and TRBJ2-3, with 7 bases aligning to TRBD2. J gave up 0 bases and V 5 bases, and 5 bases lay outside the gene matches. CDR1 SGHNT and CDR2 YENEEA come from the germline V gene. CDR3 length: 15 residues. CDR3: CASSSLGGSTDTQYF. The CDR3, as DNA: TGTGCCAGCAGCAGCTTGGGGGGGAGCACAGATACGCAGTATTTT.

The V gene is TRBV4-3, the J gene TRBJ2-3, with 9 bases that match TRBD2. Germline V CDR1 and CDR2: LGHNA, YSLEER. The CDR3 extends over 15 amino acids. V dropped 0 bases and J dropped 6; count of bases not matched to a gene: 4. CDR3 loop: CASSQDISGGDTQYF. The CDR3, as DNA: TGCGCCAGCAGCCAAGACATCAGCGGGGGGGATACGCAGTATTTT.

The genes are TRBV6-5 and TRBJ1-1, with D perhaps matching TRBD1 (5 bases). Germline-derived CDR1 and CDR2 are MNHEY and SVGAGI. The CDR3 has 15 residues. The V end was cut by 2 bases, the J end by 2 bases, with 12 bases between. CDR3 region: CASSYGAGINTEAFF. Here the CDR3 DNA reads TGTGCCAGCAGTTACGGGGCGGGGATCAACACTGAAGCTTTCTTT.

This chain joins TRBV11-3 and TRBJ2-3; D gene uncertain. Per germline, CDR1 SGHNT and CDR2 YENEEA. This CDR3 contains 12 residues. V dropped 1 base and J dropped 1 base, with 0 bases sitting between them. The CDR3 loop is CASSLGTDTQYF. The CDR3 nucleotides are TGTGCCAGCAGCTTAGGCACAGATACGCAGTATTTT.

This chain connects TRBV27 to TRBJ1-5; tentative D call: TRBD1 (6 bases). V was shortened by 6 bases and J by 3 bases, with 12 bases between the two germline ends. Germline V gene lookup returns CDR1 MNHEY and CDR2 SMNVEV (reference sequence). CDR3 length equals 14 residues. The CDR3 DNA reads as TGTGCCAGCAGAATGACAGGAAACAATCAGCCCCAGCATTTT. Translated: CASRMTGNNQPQHF.

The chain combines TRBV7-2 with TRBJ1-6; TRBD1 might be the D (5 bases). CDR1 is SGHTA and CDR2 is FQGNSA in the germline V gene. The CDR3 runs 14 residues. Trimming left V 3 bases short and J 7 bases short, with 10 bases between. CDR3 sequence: CASSFSGQNSPLHF. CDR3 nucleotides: TGTGCCAGCAGCTTTTCGGGGCAGAATTCACCCCTCCACTTT. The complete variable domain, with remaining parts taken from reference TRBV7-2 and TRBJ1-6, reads GAGVSQSPSNKVTEKGKDVELRCDPISGHTALYWYRQSLGQGLEFLIYFQGNSAPDKSGLPSDRFSAERTGGSVSTLTIQRTQQEDSAVYLCASSFSGQNSPLHFGNGTRLTVT.